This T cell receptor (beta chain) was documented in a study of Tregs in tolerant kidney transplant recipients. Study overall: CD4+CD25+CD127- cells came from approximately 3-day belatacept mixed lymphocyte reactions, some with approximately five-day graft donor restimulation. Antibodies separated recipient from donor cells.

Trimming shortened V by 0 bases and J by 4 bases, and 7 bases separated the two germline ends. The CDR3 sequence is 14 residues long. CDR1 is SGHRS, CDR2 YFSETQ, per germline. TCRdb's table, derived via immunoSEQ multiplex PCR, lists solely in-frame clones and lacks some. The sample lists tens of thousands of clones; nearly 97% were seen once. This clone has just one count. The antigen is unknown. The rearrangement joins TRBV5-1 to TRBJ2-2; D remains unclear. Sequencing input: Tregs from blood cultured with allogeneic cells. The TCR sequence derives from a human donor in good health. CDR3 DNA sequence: TGCGCCAGCAGCTTGGACTCAGGCACCGGGGAGCTGTTTTTT. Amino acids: CASSLDSGTGELFF.